The 27 T cell receptor beta chains below were found in one sample sequenced in a study of OX40 agonist ivuxolimab in advanced cancers. Assay used: immunoSEQ multiplex PCR; TCRdb lists only in-frame clones, some missing. The sample yields about 45,000 clones, more than 65% seen once. Sample: CD4+ or CD8+ T cells sorted from blood, taken in a trial of the OX40 agonist ivuxolimab. The receptors originated from an adult with an advanced solid tumor such as melanoma, head and neck, liver or kidney cancer.

This clone was counted a few times. The rearrangement links TRBV5-4 to TRBJ1-2; 9 bases are a match to TRBD1. The CDR3 has 17 residues. The germline CDR1 and CDR2 sequences are SGHNT and YYREEE (reference sequence). The J segment lost 2 bases and the V segment lost 4 bases, leaving 12 bases of the junction unmatched. The CDR3 sequence is CASSLGTGRERNYGYTF. The CDR3 nucleotides are TGTGCCAGCAGCCTTGGGACAGGGCGAGAGAGAAACTATGGCTACACCTTC.

The V and J genes are TRBV21-1 and TRBJ2-1; the D call in the table, TRBD2, was not verified against the DNA. TRBV21-1 is termed a pseudogene. The CDR3 consists of 17 residues. The CDR3 DNA reads TGTGCCAGCAGCAAATGGGGCGTAGCGGGGGGCCAGAATGAGCAGTTCTTC. Amino acid sequence: CASSKWGVAGGQNEQFF.

As for this clone: Other DNA sequences from this sample encode an identical CDR3 as well. This chain links TRBV15 with TRBJ2-7; 8 bases align to TRBD1. J lost 0 bases, V lost 5 bases, and 9 bases had no gene match. CDR3 length equals 16 residues. Per germline, CDR1 LNHNV and CDR2 YYDKDF (reference sequence). In DNA form, the CDR3 reads TGTGCCACCAGCTGCAGGGGGCAGGAACTCTCCTACGAGCAGTACTTC. This gives the protein CATSCRGQELSYEQYF.

V usage is TRBV30 and J usage is TRBJ2-1; D is unclear. The V gene's germline CDR1 is GTSNPN and CDR2 SVGIG (reference sequence). The CDR3 sequence is 12 residues long. V lost 2 bases, J lost 1 base, and 3 bases lay in between. The CDR3 nucleotides are TGTGCCTGGAGTTCGTCCTACAATGAGCAGTTCTTC. Its translation: CAWSSSYNEQFF.

The chain carries TRBV19 and TRBJ1-1; D call uncertain. The CDR3 loop spans 15 amino acids. Germline lookup yields CDR1 LNHDA and CDR2 SQIVND (reference sequence). V lost 5 bases to trimming and J lost 1 base, with 14 bases between them. The CDR3 loop is CASSLGTRRNTEAFF. The DNA for the CDR3 is TGTGCCAGTAGTTTGGGAACCCGAAGGAACACTGAAGCTTTCTTT. Full variable domain (outside the CDR3, taken from reference TRBV19 and TRBJ1-1): DGGITQSPKYLFRKEGQNVTLSCEQNLNHDAMYWYRQDPGQGLRLIYYSQIVNDFQKGDIAEGYSVSREKKESFPLTVTSAQKNPTAFYLCASSLGTRRNTEAFFGQGTRLTVV.

The rearrangement uses TRBV5-1 and TRBJ1-1; D perhaps matches TRBD1 (5 bases). Germline CDR1 reads SGHRS; CDR2 reads YFSETQ. The CDR3 contains 14 residues. V gave up 0 bases and J gave up 4 bases, with 10 bases separating them. CDR3 nucleotide sequence: TGCGCCAGCAGCTTGGGCGCGGGGGTCACTGAAGCTTTCTTT. Translation: CASSLGAGVTEAFF.

This chain joins TRBV2 and TRBJ2-1, with D tentatively TRBD1 or TRBD2 (5 bases each). CDR3 length: 14 amino acids. CDR1 is SNHLY, CDR2 FYNNEI, per germline. The germline V and J ends were trimmed by 8 bases and 0 bases, with 11 bases remaining between them. As DNA, the CDR3 is TGTGCCAGCGACTGGGGGAGCTCCTACAATGAGCAGTTCTTC. Translation gives CASDWGSSYNEQFF.

This clone was observed a handful of times. This chain connects TRBV7-3 to TRBJ2-7; TRBD1 agrees at 9 bases. The CDR3 covers 15 residues. Germline trimming cut 4 bases from V and 6 bases from J; bases unmatched to any gene: 10. From germline, CDR1 is SGHTA and CDR2 FQGTGA. The CDR3 DNA follows: TGTGCCAGCAGCTCGCGACCGGGACAGGGTTCCGAGCAGTACTTC. Its protein is CASSSRPGQGSEQYF.

CDR3 nucleotide sequence: TGTGCCAGTAGTATGGCAGGCCCAGGGCCCCAGCATTTT. It yields the protein CASSMAGPGPQHF. J is TRBJ1-5 and V is TRBV19; no definite D call. The CDR3 consists of 13 residues. CDR1 and CDR2 from the germline V gene are LNHDA and SQIVND (reference sequence). V shed 3 bases and J shed 9 bases, with 12 bases lying between them. Full variable domain (outside the CDR3, taken from reference TRBV19 and TRBJ1-5): DGGITQSPKYLFRKEGQNVTLSCEQNLNHDAMYWYRQDPGQGLRLIYYSQIVNDFQKGDIAEGYSVSREKKESFPLTVTSAQKNPTAFYLCASSMAGPGPQHFGDGTRLSIL.

The rearrangement joins TRBV18 to TRBJ1-5, with TRBD1 matching 7 bases. Per the germline V gene, CDR1 is KGHSH and CDR2 is LQKENI. Trimming at V came to 6 bases and at J to 0 bases, leaving 5 bases not matched to a gene. The CDR3 is 15 amino acids. CDR3 in amino acids: CASSETGHSNQPQHF. As DNA, the CDR3 is TGTGCCAGCTCCGAGACAGGGCATAGCAATCAGCCCCAGCATTTT.

V gene TRBV2 combines with J gene TRBJ2-2; 13 positions match TRBD2. From germline, CDR1 is SNHLY and CDR2 FYNNEI. This CDR3 has 15 residues. With 6 bases clipped from V and 4 bases from J, the junction kept 2 bases outside the gene matches. Here the CDR3 reads CASRRTSGGTGELFF. Written as DNA, the CDR3 is TGTGCCAGCAGGAGGACTAGCGGGGGCACCGGGGAGCTGTTTTTT. The whole variable domain, filled in from reference TRBV2 and TRBJ2-2, reads EPEVTQTPSHQVTQMGQEVILRCVPISNHLYFYWYRQILGQKVEFLVSFYNNEISEKSEIFDDQFSVERPDGSNFTLKIRSTKLEDSAMYFCASRRTSGGTGELFFGEGSRLTVL.

In this sample, this clone turned up a few times. The chain has TRBV5-1 and TRBJ2-1; 9 nucleotides match TRBD1. The J segment lost 5 bases and the V segment lost 0 bases, leaving 6 bases of the junction unmatched. The germline V gene has CDR1 SGHRS and CDR2 YFSETQ. This CDR3 comprises 16 residues. In nucleotides, the CDR3 is TGCGCCAGCAGCTTGGTGGGACAGGGTCGCGACAATGAGCAGTTCTTC. Its translation: CASSLVGQGRDNEQFF.

The gene calls are TRBV4-3 and TRBJ2-3, with TRBD2 matching over 11 bases. The ends lost 3 bases at V and 3 bases at J; junction bases unmatched: 5. Looked up from germline, CDR1 is LGHNA and CDR2 is YSLEER. This CDR3 region has 16 residues. The CDR3 DNA reads TGCGCCAGCAGCCACCTACTAGCGGGGGCGACAGATACGCAGTATTTT. This encodes CASSHLLAGATDTQYF.

The rearrangement uses TRBV10-3 and TRBJ1-5, with TRBD1 as a possible D gene (5 bases). Trimming stripped 3 bases from V and 2 bases from J, with 17 bases between. The CDR3 contains 17 residues. Germline V gives CDR1 ENHRY, CDR2 SYGVKD. The CDR3 DNA follows: TGTGCCATCAGTGACGGGGCAGACCGAGAGGGCAATCAGCCCCAGCATTTT. Protein product: CAISDGADREGNQPQHF.

This chain uses TRBV6-5 with TRBJ2-5; no definite D call. The J call may be incorrect, as the DNA end agrees better with TRBJ2-7. The CDR3 runs to 14 residues. In germline, CDR1 is MNHEY, CDR2 SVGAGI. The CDR3 nucleotides are TGTGCCAGCAGCTACGGACGTCGCTCCTACGAGCAGTACTTC. Its protein product is CASSYGRRSYEQYF.

The chain employs TRBV4-3 and TRBJ2-5, with no clear D. CDR1 LGHNA and CDR2 YSLEER come from the germline V gene. This CDR3 contains 14 residues. The germline V and J ends were trimmed by 0 bases and 6 bases, with 11 bases remaining between them. The CDR3 sequence: CASSQDPGSKTQYF. CDR3 bases: TGCGCCAGCAGCCAAGACCCCGGGTCCAAGACCCAGTACTTC.

This clone came up a few times. The rearrangement uses TRBV18 and TRBJ1-5; 7 positions agree with TRBD1. CDR3 length: 15 residues. Germline V lookup: CDR1 KGHSH, CDR2 LQKENI. V shed 8 bases, J shed 0 bases, and the junction held 7 bases outside the gene matches. The CDR3 loop reads CASRTGSLSNQPQHF. The CDR3 coding sequence is TGTGCCAGCCGGACAGGTTCTCTTAGCAATCAGCCCCAGCATTTT.

The chain has TRBV11-2 and TRBJ2-7; no clear D gene. The V end lost 4 bases, the J end lost 7 bases, and 8 bases lay between the germline ends. Per the germline V gene, CDR1 is SGHAT and CDR2 is FQNNGV. CDR3 size: 11 residues. CDR3 in DNA: TGTGCCAGCAGCTCGGGCTATGAGCAGTACTTC. Translating it yields CASSSGYEQYF.

This clone was detected only a few times. The V and J genes are TRBV7-9 and TRBJ2-7; TRBD2 aligns across 11 bases. V lost 5 bases, J lost 7 bases, and 7 bases stayed unmatched. Germline CDR1 reads SEHNR; CDR2 reads FQNEAQ (reference sequence). The CDR3 has 14 amino acids. The CDR3 loop reads CASSATSGRGEQYF. The CDR3 region has the DNA TGTGCCAGCAGCGCCACTAGCGGGAGAGGTGAGCAGTACTTC.

The V call is TRBV12-2, the J call TRBJ2-2; the D segment call TRBD1 is taken from the table without a DNA check. TRBV12-2 is listed as a pseudogene. CDR3 length: 15 residues. The CDR3 region has the DNA TGTGCAAGTCGCCTGGAACAGGCGAACACCGGGGAGCTGTTTTTT. Translating it yields CASRLEQANTGELFF.

This clone was detected only a few times. The chain employs TRBV5-1 and TRBJ2-3, with 7 nucleotides matching TRBD2. J was trimmed by 0 bases and V by 3 bases; bases with no gene match: 10. The CDR3 length is 17 residues. Germline lookup yields CDR1 SGHRS and CDR2 YFSETQ. Here the CDR3 DNA reads TGCGCCAGCAGCTCCTCGCCACTAGCGTACAGCACAGATACGCAGTATTTT. The encoded protein is CASSSSPLAYSTDTQYF.

V usage is TRBV18 and J usage is TRBJ2-7; TRBD2 matches 14 bases. The length of the CDR3 is 17 residues. V lost 4 bases, J lost 3 bases, and 8 bases stayed unmatched. Germline V gene data show CDR1 as KGHSH and CDR2 as LQKENI. CDR3 coding DNA: TGTGCCAGCTCACAACTCAGACTAGCGGGGGGGAACTACGAGCAGTACTTC. This codes for CASSQLRLAGGNYEQYF.

The chain uses TRBV5-1 and TRBJ2-2, with TRBD1 matching over 8 bases. The CDR3 is 16 amino acids. Per germline, CDR1 SGHRS and CDR2 YFSETQ. The J segment lost 5 bases and the V segment lost 4 bases, leaving 10 bases of the junction unmatched. The CDR3 spells CASSGRTGTGTGELFF. CDR3 nucleotides: TGCGCCAGCAGCGGGAGGACAGGGACGGGTACCGGGGAGCTGTTTTTT. Together with reference TRBV5-1 and TRBJ2-2, the CDR3 gives the full variable domain: KAGVTQTPRYLIKTRGQQVTLSCSPISGHRSVSWYQQTPGQGLQFLFEYFSETQRNKGNFPGRFSGRQFSNSRSEMNVSTLELGDSALYLCASSGRTGTGTGELFFGEGSRLTVL.

The rearrangement joins TRBV29-1 to TRBJ1-1, with TRBD1 as a possible D gene (5 bases). Germline assignment: CDR1 SQVTM and CDR2 ANQGSEA. Deletions cut 5 bases from V and 0 bases from J, with 10 bases between. The CDR3 is 13 amino acids. CDR3 in DNA: TGCAGCGTTAGTGGACACATGAACACTGAAGCTTTCTTT. Translating it yields CSVSGHMNTEAFF.

V and J are TRBV5-1 and TRBJ2-3; D gene unclear. This CDR3 region has 13 residues. The germline gives CDR1 SGHRS, CDR2 YFSETQ. Trimming left V 6 bases short and J 0 bases short, with 8 bases between. The CDR3 loop reads CASKMTSTDTQYF. The CDR3 nucleotides are TGCGCCAGCAAGATGACTAGCACAGATACGCAGTATTTT.

The V gene is TRBV4-1, the J gene TRBJ2-7; either TRBD1 or TRBD2 may fit D (6 bases each). This CDR3 comprises 15 residues. Germline loops: CDR1 MGHRA, CDR2 YSYEKL. The V gene lost 1 base and the J gene lost 2 bases, with 12 bases spanning the gap. The CDR3 loop is CASSQGRGQAYEQYF. CDR3 nucleotides: TGCGCCAGCAGCCAAGGGCGGGGACAAGCCTACGAGCAGTACTTC.

This clone turned up a few times. CDR3 in DNA: TGTGCCAGCAGCGTAGGAGGCGGGGGAACTAGCACAGATACGCAGTATTTT. Translation: CASSVGGGGTSTDTQYF. The chain couples TRBV9 to TRBJ2-3; 7 bases are a match to TRBD2. Germline assignment: CDR1 SGDLS and CDR2 YYNGEE. This CDR3 region has 17 residues. V trimming: 0 bases; J trimming: 0 bases; junction bases outside the gene matches: 7.